A single sample is the source of the 29 T cell receptor beta chains below, sequenced in a study of metastatic and nonmetastatic thyroid tumors. Among the patients, none had received any treatment before thyroid surgery. TCRdb reanalyzed the PCR reads via MiXCR. The repertoire has some 52,000 clones, around a sixth of them found once; the top ten carry around 3%. Material for sequencing was blood. Receptors were obtained from a female donor with papillary thyroid cancer or a benign thyroid nodule (not recorded which). Some clones in this sample may be carry-over from other donors' samples.

This rearrangement joins TRBV20-1 to TRBJ1-1; D unresolved. The germline V gene has CDR1 DFQATT and CDR2 SNEGSKA (reference sequence). The CDR3 spans 14 residues. Trimming pared 0 bases from V and 7 bases from J, leaving 15 bases between. The CDR3 region is CSARDPGRVGEAFF. As DNA, the CDR3 is TGCAGTGCTAGAGACCCCGGGAGGGTGGGTGAAGCTTTCTTT.

The table lists this clone with many counts. The chain couples TRBV20-1 to TRBJ2-1, with 10 bases aligning to TRBD2. CDR1 and CDR2 from the germline V gene are DFQATT and SNEGSKA (reference sequence). This CDR3 comprises 15 residues. The trim removed 6 bases at V and 6 bases at J, leaving 11 bases unmatched. The chain's CDR3 is CSAPGAASGSNEQFF. In DNA form, the CDR3 reads TGCAGTGCCCCTGGGGCGGCTAGCGGGAGCAATGAGCAGTTCTTC.

This clone was counted only a few times. One end of the junction is discordant with germline, which a read error may explain. The chain recombines TRBV19 with TRBJ1-1; D might be TRBD1 (5 bases). Germline values: CDR1 LNHDA, CDR2 SQIVND (reference sequence). CDR3 length: 13 residues. The chain's CDR3 is CASSITGGTESFF. The CDR3 DNA follows: TGTGCCAGTAGTATCACGGGAGGGACTGAATCTTTCTTT.

This clone was observed a few times. This sample also contains other DNA sequences that code for the same CDR3. This chain joins TRBV28 and TRBJ1-2; the D gene is possibly TRBD1 (6 bases). The V end lost 6 bases, the J end lost 8 bases, and 16 bases lay between the germline ends. The CDR3 has 13 residues. The germline gives CDR1 MDHEN, CDR2 SYDVKM. The DNA for the CDR3 is TGTGCCAGCAGCAGGGGAGGGGGAACCGGCTACACCTTC. Its protein is CASSRGGGTGYTF.

This clone was detected many times. The J gene is TRBJ2-7, the V gene TRBV9; 7 bases map to TRBD2. The CDR3 loop spans 15 amino acids. The junction had 6 bases not matched to a gene; V was cut back by 0 bases and J by 3 bases. The germline V gene encodes CDR1 SGDLS and CDR2 YYNGEE. The CDR3 coding sequence is TGTGCCAGCAGCGTAGAGGCTAGCGGACACTACGAGCAGTACTTC. Protein: CASSVEASGHYEQYF.

This clone was seen a few times. Since a much larger clone is just one base distant, this may be a read error. The chain is built from TRBV10-3 and TRBJ1-2; a possible D gene is TRBD1 (5 bases). The V gene's germline CDR1 is ENHRY and CDR2 SYGVKD. The ends were cut back, 8 bases at V and 7 bases at J, with 23 bases in the middle. CDR3 length equals 15 residues. The CDR3 DNA is TGTGCCATCCACCCTTCTGACAGTTATTTATTTGGCTACACCTTC. This translates into CAIHPSDSYLFGYTF.

By share of the sample, this clone is medium-sized. The chain couples TRBV12-3 or TRBV12-4 to TRBJ2-7, with 12 bases that match TRBD2. J gave up 5 bases and V 6 bases, and 8 bases lay outside the gene matches. The CDR3 has 15 amino acids. CDR3 sequence reads: CASRLRLAGEHEQYF. The CDR3 DNA sequence: TGTGCCAGCAGACTCCGACTAGCGGGAGAGCACGAGCAGTACTTC.

This clone was counted ten times or more. The chain uses TRBV20-1 and TRBJ2-7; D remains unclear. Germline CDR1 DFQATT, CDR2 SNEGSKA (reference sequence). Trimming removed 3 bases at V and 7 bases at J, with 16 bases between. The CDR3 is 13 amino acids. CDR3 sequence reads: CSARLRWDPEQYF. The CDR3 DNA is TGCAGTGCTAGGCTCCGGTGGGATCCGGAGCAGTACTTC.

This clone has at least ten counts. The J gene is TRBJ1-4, the V gene TRBV4-1; 8 nucleotides match TRBD1. The CDR3 length is 15 residues. J gave up 8 bases and V 2 bases, and 7 bases lay outside the gene matches. Germline CDR1 MGHRA, CDR2 YSYEKL. The CDR3 DNA reads as TGCGCCAGCAGCCAAACAGGACAGGGAGGCGAAAAACTGTTTTTT. It codes for CASSQTGQGGEKLFF.

This clone was seen at least ten times. V usage is TRBV15 and J usage is TRBJ2-2, with 9 bases fitting TRBD1. Trimming removed 1 base from V and 1 base from J; junction bases left unmatched: 4. Germline values: CDR1 LNHNV, CDR2 YYDKDF (reference sequence). The CDR3 length is 17 residues. The DNA of the CDR3 is TGTGCCACCAGCAGAGGGGGGACAGGGCGGAACACCGGGGAGCTGTTTTTT. Residues: CATSRGGTGRNTGELFF.

This clone has at least ten counts. Additional DNA sequences in this sample encode the identical CDR3. The J gene is TRBJ2-3, the V gene TRBV14; D is ambiguous. Between the trimmed V and J ends, which lost 4 bases and 10 bases, there was a span of 12 bases. The V gene's germline CDR1 is SGHDN and CDR2 FVKESK. The CDR3 has 12 amino acids. The CDR3 region has the DNA TGTGCCAGCAGCCGATCGACATGGGCGCAGTATTTT. The encoded protein is CASSRSTWAQYF.

In the case of this clone: The sample contains more than one DNA sequence encoding this CDR3. The rearrangement joins TRBV6-6 to TRBJ2-4; a weak D match, TRBD2 (5 bases). Germline CDR1 MNHNY, CDR2 SVGAGI (reference sequence). CDR3 size: 16 residues. The CDR3 region has the DNA TGTGCGAGCGGTTACTCACCTCGCAGGGCCAAAAACATTCAGTACTTC. Amino acid sequence: CASGYSPRRAKNIQYF.

In this sample, this clone turned up many times. The J gene is TRBJ2-1, the V gene TRBV20-1; 11 nucleotides match TRBD2. This CDR3 has 12 amino acids. Germline CDR1 is DFQATT and CDR2 is SNEGSKA (reference sequence). V dropped 5 bases and J dropped 9; count of bases not matched to a gene: 3. The CDR3 DNA follows: TGCAGTGCTCGGACTAGCGGGCGTGAGCAGTTCTTC. Its protein is CSARTSGREQFF.

Ten or more counts support this clone. This chain uses TRBV3-1 with TRBJ2-7, with TRBD2 matching over 9 bases. V shed 4 bases, J shed 0 bases, and the junction held 4 bases outside the gene matches. The CDR3 is 15 residues long. Germline lookup yields CDR1 LGHDT and CDR2 YNNKEL (reference sequence). CDR3 residues: CASSPFSGSSYEQYF. CDR3 nucleotide sequence: TGTGCCAGCAGCCCATTTAGCGGGAGCTCCTACGAGCAGTACTTC.

This sequence joins TRBV4-2 and TRBJ2-5; D not certain. This CDR3 has 14 amino acids. V shed 4 bases and J shed 5 bases, with 14 bases lying between them. Germline-derived CDR1 and CDR2 are LGHNA and YNFKEQ. The CDR3 is CASSPRVGPETQYF. In DNA form, the CDR3 reads TGTGCCAGCAGCCCCCGGGTCGGTCCGGAGACCCAGTACTTC.

The chain joins TRBV2 to TRBJ2-3; a weak D match, TRBD2 (5 bases). Per the germline V gene, CDR1 is SNHLY and CDR2 is FYNNEI. V dropped 4 bases and J dropped 5 bases, with 10 bases sitting between them. This CDR3 has 13 residues. The DNA for the CDR3 is TGTGCCAGCAGTGCGGAGGTTAAAGATACGCAGTATTTT. It encodes CASSAEVKDTQYF.

This clone showed up many times. The rearrangement links TRBV28 to TRBJ2-2, with D possibly TRBD1 on 5 matching bases. The V gene lost 6 bases and the J gene lost 4 bases, with 15 bases spanning the gap. The CDR3 has 15 amino acids. The germline V gene encodes CDR1 MDHEN and CDR2 SYDVKM. CDR3 sequence reads: CASSSTSRVTGELFF. In nucleotides, the CDR3 is TGTGCCAGCAGCTCTACCTCCAGGGTCACCGGGGAGCTGTTTTTT.

This clone has a count of ten or more. A much larger clone differs by one base, so this may be a read error. This chain's CDR3 is CASSRGVRNGYTF. DNA of the CDR3: TGTGCCAGTTCGAGGGGAGTCCGGAATGGCTACACCTTC. The chain employs TRBV19 and TRBJ1-2; tentative D call: TRBD1 (5 bases). There are 13 residues in the CDR3. CDR1 and CDR2 (germline): LNHDA, SQIVND (reference sequence). V shed 8 bases and J shed 6 bases, with 16 bases lying between them.

This clone was detected only a few times. Being one base from a much bigger clone, this may be a read error. Other DNA sequences in the sample encode the same CDR3. The chain uses TRBV5-5 and TRBJ2-5; 7 nucleotides match TRBD1. The CDR3 loop spans 16 amino acids. The germline V gene has CDR1 SGHKS and CDR2 YYEKEE (reference sequence). Written as DNA, the CDR3 is TGTGCCAGCAGCTTGGTGGGGACAGCTGCCCAAGAGGCCCAGTACTTC. It specifies CASSLVGTAAQEAQYF.

This clone was counted ten times or more. This chain links TRBV2 with TRBJ2-7; D perhaps matches TRBD1 (5 bases). In germline, CDR1 is SNHLY, CDR2 FYNNEI. The CDR3 loop spans 17 amino acids. Trimming took 4 bases from V and 3 from J, leaving 22 bases between them. CDR3 sequence: CASSAAIIRVLGYEQYF. The CDR3 region has the DNA TGTGCCAGCAGTGCCGCAATTATCAGGGTTTTGGGCTACGAGCAGTACTTC.

This clone occurred many times. The gene calls are TRBV6-1 and TRBJ1-1; D remains ambiguous. The germline V and J ends were trimmed by 9 bases and 6 bases, with 20 bases remaining between them. Germline lookup yields CDR1 MNHNS and CDR2 SASEGT. CDR3 length: 14 amino acids. CDR3 in DNA: TGTGCCAGTTACTTTTCGGCGGGTGTGCCTGAAGCTTTCTTT. Its translation is CASYFSAGVPEAFF.

This clone was seen repeatedly, ten times or more. A read error may account for a junction end that differs from germline. The V and J genes are TRBV6-1 and TRBJ2-6, with D possibly matching TRBD2 (5 bases). CDR3 length equals 15 residues. The germline CDR1 and CDR2 sequences are MNHNS and SASEGT. CDR3 region: CANSVGGSGANVLTF. CDR3 bases: TGTGCCAACAGTGTAGGAGGCTCTGGGGCCAACGTCCTGACTTTC.

This clone was observed at least ten times. The sample holds other DNA sequences that translate to the same CDR3. The chain carries TRBV28 and TRBJ2-7; 7 bases align to TRBD2. Per the germline V gene, CDR1 is MDHEN and CDR2 is SYDVKM. This CDR3 has 14 amino acids. The J segment lost 3 bases and the V segment lost 4 bases, leaving 6 bases of the junction unmatched. CDR3 DNA sequence: TGTGCCAGCAGTTCCGGACTAGTCTTCTACGAGCAGTACTTC. Amino acid sequence: CASSSGLVFYEQYF.

This clone was observed at least ten times. This rearrangement joins TRBV24-1 to TRBJ2-7; a weak D match, TRBD1 (6 bases). V shed 2 bases and J shed 2 bases, with 18 bases lying between them. CDR3 length: 17 amino acids. From germline, CDR1 is KGHDR and CDR2 SFDVKD. The CDR3 is CATSDSTGQEDPYEQYF. DNA of the CDR3: TGTGCCACCAGTGATTCGACAGGCCAAGAGGATCCCTACGAGCAGTACTTC.

The rearrangement joins TRBV6-1 to TRBJ1-2; D is undetermined. The V gene lost 6 bases and the J gene lost 3 bases, with 20 bases spanning the gap. Germline CDR1 reads MNHNS; CDR2 reads SASEGT. The CDR3 is made up of 16 amino acids. In DNA form, the CDR3 reads TGTGCCAGCAGCCGCAGGACTGCCGAAGTGCACTATGGCTACACCTTC. It specifies CASSRRTAEVHYGYTF.

This chain connects TRBV6-1 to TRBJ2-2; perhaps TRBD1 as D (6 bases). The ends were cut back, 10 bases at V and 2 bases at J, with 17 bases in the middle. The CDR3 has 15 amino acids. Germline V gene sequence: CDR1 MNHNS, CDR2 SASEGT. The CDR3, as DNA: TGTGCCAACACCATATACAGGGTCAACACCGGGGAGCTGTTTTTT. Protein: CANTIYRVNTGELFF.

This clone was recorded many times. The chain links TRBV20-1 to TRBJ2-3; TRBD2 is a possible D gene (6 bases). The CDR3 length is 15 residues. Germline assignment: CDR1 DFQATT and CDR2 SNEGSKA (reference sequence). V was trimmed by 3 bases and J by 1 base, leaving 14 bases between them. The CDR3 loop is CSASQAGDRTDTQYF. The DNA of the CDR3 is TGCAGTGCTAGCCAAGCGGGTGACCGCACAGATACGCAGTATTTT.

This clone was observed a single time. The CDR3 here is CSARVGYNEQFF. The DNA of the CDR3 is TGCAGTGCTAGGGTCGGTTACAATGAGCAGTTCTTC. The chain employs TRBV20-1 and TRBJ2-1; D unclear. V lost 3 bases, J lost 4 bases, and 7 bases lay in between. The germline CDR1 and CDR2 sequences are DFQATT and SNEGSKA (reference sequence). This CDR3 has 12 amino acids.

The chain is built from TRBV18 and TRBJ1-1; 10 bases are shared with TRBD1. The V segment lost 3 bases and the J segment 4 bases; nucleotides outside the gene matches: 8. In germline, CDR1 is KGHSH, CDR2 LQKENI. This CDR3 has 16 amino acids. This chain's CDR3 is CASSPGQGVMGTEAFF. The CDR3, as DNA: TGTGCCAGCTCACCCGGACAGGGGGTAATGGGCACTGAAGCTTTCTTT. The whole variable domain, filled in from reference TRBV18 and TRBJ1-1, reads NAGVMQNPRHLVRRRGQEARLRCSPMKGHSHVYWYRQLPEEGLKFMVYLQKENIIDESGMPKERFSAEFPKEGPSILRIQQVVRGDSAAYFCASSPGQGVMGTEAFFGQGTRLTVV.